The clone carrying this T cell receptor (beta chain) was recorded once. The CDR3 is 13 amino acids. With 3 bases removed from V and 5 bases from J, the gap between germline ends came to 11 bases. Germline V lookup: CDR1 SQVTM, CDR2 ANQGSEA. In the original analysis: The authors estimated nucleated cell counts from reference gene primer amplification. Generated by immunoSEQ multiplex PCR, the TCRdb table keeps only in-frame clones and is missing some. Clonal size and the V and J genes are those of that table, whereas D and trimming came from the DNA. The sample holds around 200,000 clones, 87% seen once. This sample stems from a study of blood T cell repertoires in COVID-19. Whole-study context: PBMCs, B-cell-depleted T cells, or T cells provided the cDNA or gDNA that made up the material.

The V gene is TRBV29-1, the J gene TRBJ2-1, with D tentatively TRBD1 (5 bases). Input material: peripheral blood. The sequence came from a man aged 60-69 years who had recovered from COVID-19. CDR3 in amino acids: CSVDRAENNEQFF. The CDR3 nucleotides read TGCAGCGTTGACAGGGCCGAAAACAATGAGCAGTTCTTC.